Here is one TCR beta chain with its context. Its target is unknown. V lost 5 bases, J lost 3 bases, and 17 bases lay in between. From germline, CDR1 is MNHEY and CDR2 SMNVEV (reference sequence). The CDR3 spans 15 residues. The source of the sample is a study of T cell responses to AZD1222 COVID-19 vaccine. General observations from the study: Among the donors, most were white British and more were female, and clonal diversity was possibly underestimated.

Method: immunoSEQ multiplex PCR; TCRdb's copy keeps in-frame clones and lacks some. The table lists more than 95,000 clones, about nine tenths of them singletons. The clonotype originates from an adult in good health. The genes are TRBV27 and TRBJ2-7; D is perhaps TRBD2 (5 bases). Sample: peripheral blood, taken on day 0 of AZD1222 vaccination. The chain's CDR3 is CASSEAGGRRYEQYF. In DNA, the CDR3 is TGTGCCAGCAGTGAGGCTGGAGGTAGGCGCTACGAGCAGTACTTC.